This T cell receptor beta chain was recorded in a study of blood T cell repertoires in COVID-19. In the study overall: Acute and convalescent COVID-19 specimens originated in the United States, Italy and Spain.

Profiling relied on immunoSEQ multiplex PCR, and the TCRdb table lists in-frame clones only, not all of them. The sample lists a few hundred thousand clones; 75% to 90% were seen once. All enrollees were about 18 to 89 years old and from roughly 26 US areas. The sequence was collected from a woman in her 30s who had recovered from COVID-19. Sequenced: PBMCs or T cells enriched from blood (not recorded which).

The CDR3 nucleotides are TGTGCCACCAGTGATCCTAGTCCCGGCGGCAATGAGCAGTTCTTC. It translates to CATSDPSPGGNEQFF. J is TRBJ2-1 and V is TRBV24-1; D uncertain. The CDR3 is made up of 15 amino acids. Deletions cut 3 bases from V and 6 bases from J, with 14 bases between. Germline V gives CDR1 KGHDR, CDR2 SFDVKD.